These 25 T cell receptor beta chains were all obtained from the same sample, sequenced in a study of identical twins. TCRdb processed the 5' RACE reads anew with MiXCR; each CDR3 protein has one entry. The sample lists roughly 1,500,000 distinct CDR3 sequences; under 35% were seen once. Source material: cord blood. Receptors were obtained from a newborn girl in good health.

This clonotype was counted a few times. The chain has TRBV20-1 and TRBJ1-1; D remains unclear. With 6 bases removed from V and 2 bases from J, the gap between germline ends came to 13 bases. This CDR3 comprises 13 residues. Germline V gene sequence: CDR1 DFQATT, CDR2 SNEGSKA (reference sequence). In DNA, the CDR3 is TGCAGTGCCAGCCCGCTCATAAACACTGAAGCTTTCTTT. Protein: CSASPLINTEAFF.

This clonotype was counted only a few times. This chain joins TRBV28 and TRBJ2-7; D gene ambiguous. The CDR3 consists of 12 residues. Germline V gene data show CDR1 as MDHEN and CDR2 as SYDVKM. Trimming left V 6 bases short and J 3 bases short, with 9 bases between. CDR3 region: CASSPPVYEQYF. CDR3 bases: TGTGCCAGCAGCCCCCCCGTCTACGAGCAGTACTTC. The complete variable domain, with remaining parts taken from reference TRBV28 and TRBJ2-7, reads DVKVTQSSRYLVKRTGEKVFLECVQDMDHENMFWYRQDPGLGLRLIYFSYDVKMKEKGDIPEGYSVSREKKERFSLILESASTNQTSMYLCASSPPVYEQYFGPGTRLTVT.

This clonotype turned up a few times. This sequence joins TRBV4-1 and TRBJ2-5; D perhaps matches TRBD2 (6 bases). Looked up from germline, CDR1 is MGHRA and CDR2 is YSYEKL. Trimming stripped 2 bases from V and 11 bases from J, with 21 bases between. The CDR3 is 15 amino acids. The chain's CDR3 is CASSQLHRAGREQYF. Written as DNA, the CDR3 is TGCGCCAGCAGCCAACTCCATAGGGCGGGAAGGGAGCAGTACTTC.

The J gene is TRBJ2-1, the V gene TRBV11-2; 11 bases fit TRBD2. The CDR3 runs 18 residues. The germline V gene has CDR1 SGHAT and CDR2 FQNNGV. V gave up 4 bases and J gave up 2 bases; unmatched junction bases: 10. The CDR3, as DNA: TGTGCCAGCAGCTCTGGACTAGCGGGCCTAGGTCCCTACAATGAGCAGTTCTTC. Translating gives CASSSGLAGLGPYNEQFF.

This clonotype came up once. The chain combines TRBV11-2 with TRBJ2-3; 12 bases are shared with TRBD2. CDR3 length: 17 residues. From germline, CDR1 is SGHAT and CDR2 FQNNGV. J lost 6 bases, V lost 3 bases, and 10 bases had no gene match. CDR3 nucleotides: TGTGCCAGCAGCTTTCTAGCGGGAGGGAGAAGAAAGGATACGCAGTATTTT. It codes for CASSFLAGGRRKDTQYF.

Remarks on this clonotype: The junction departs from germline at one end; a sequencing error may be responsible. The chain links TRBV18 to TRBJ2-7, with D tentatively TRBD1 or TRBD2 (5 bases each). The CDR3 is 16 amino acids. CDR1 and CDR2 (germline): KGHSH, LQKENI. The CDR3 region is CASSLLLGTDTYDQYF. CDR3 nucleotide sequence: TGTGCCAGCTCACTCCTTCTTGGGACGGATACCTACGATCAGTACTTC.

This clonotype has a count of ten or more. The V call is TRBV28, the J call TRBJ2-7, with 7 bases aligning to TRBD1. The V gene's germline CDR1 is MDHEN and CDR2 SYDVKM. The CDR3 covers 12 residues. Trimming removed 5 bases from V and 4 bases from J; junction bases left unmatched: 2. CDR3 DNA sequence: TGTGCCAGCAGTACGGACAGGTACGAGCAGTACTTC. Translating gives CASSTDRYEQYF.

Here the CDR3 reads CASSLGAPNEQFF. In nucleotides, the CDR3 is TGTGCCAGCAGCTTAGGGGCACCGAATGAGCAGTTCTTC. The rearrangement uses TRBV7-2 and TRBJ2-1; D gene ambiguous. The CDR3 runs to 13 residues. The germline V and J ends were trimmed by 1 base and 7 bases, with 8 bases remaining between them. In germline, CDR1 is SGHTA, CDR2 FQGNSA. The entire variable domain, with the rest obtained from reference TRBV7-2 and TRBJ2-1, is as follows: GAGVSQSPSNKVTEKGKDVELRCDPISGHTALYWYRQSLGQGLEFLIYFQGNSAPDKSGLPSDRFSAERTGGSVSTLTIQRTQQEDSAVYLCASSLGAPNEQFFGPGTRLTVL.

This chain uses TRBV5-6 with TRBJ1-5; D is possibly TRBD1 (6 bases). The CDR3 spans 15 residues. The V end lost 3 bases, the J end lost 3 bases, and 13 bases lay between the germline ends. Germline CDR1 SGHDT, CDR2 YYEEEE. The DNA of the CDR3 is TGTGCCAGCAGCTCGGCGGACAGAATCAATCAGCCCCAGCATTTT. Encoded protein: CASSSADRINQPQHF.

V and J are TRBV6-1 and TRBJ2-3, with no clear D. Trimming left V 7 bases short and J 0 bases short, with 8 bases between. CDR3 length: 13 amino acids. CDR1 and CDR2 (germline): MNHNS, SASEGT. Here the CDR3 reads CASMMRSTDTQYF. CDR3 DNA: TGTGCCAGCATGATGAGGAGCACAGATACGCAGTATTTT.

The chain links TRBV20-1 to TRBJ2-3, with D perhaps given as TRBD1 or TRBD2 (6 bases each). Per germline, CDR1 DFQATT and CDR2 SNEGSKA (reference sequence). V was cut by 1 base and J by 5 bases, with 16 bases left in between. CDR3 length equals 15 residues. The DNA for the CDR3 is TGCAGTGCTAGAGGGGAGGCAGGGGCGGGAGATACGCAGTATTTT. Translated: CSARGEAGAGDTQYF.

This chain joins TRBV28 and TRBJ1-2, with TRBD1 matching 8 bases. Trimming cost V 6 bases and J 4 bases; bases outside gene matches: 4. Germline loops: CDR1 MDHEN, CDR2 SYDVKM. The CDR3 has 13 amino acids. The CDR3: CASSIGQGYGYTF. The CDR3, as DNA: TGTGCCAGCAGCATAGGACAGGGCTATGGCTACACCTTC.

This clonotype was recorded a few times. The rearrangement links TRBV20-1 to TRBJ2-1; 7 bases line up with TRBD2. V lost 4 bases and J lost 8; bases outside the gene matches: 11. Germline CDR1 reads DFQATT; CDR2 reads SNEGSKA (reference sequence). The CDR3 has 14 residues. In nucleotides, the CDR3 is TGCAGTGCTACTGGGCCGGGGAGCGGGGATGAGCAGTTCTTC. It specifies CSATGPGSGDEQFF.

In nucleotides, the CDR3 is TGCAGCGTACGACTAGCGGGAGCCACAGATACGCAGTATTTT. It is translated as CSVRLAGATDTQYF. This chain joins TRBV29-1 and TRBJ2-3; the match to TRBD2 covers 12 bases. The CDR3 has 14 amino acids. Germline lookup yields CDR1 SQVTM and CDR2 ANQGSEA. The ends lost 6 bases at V and 2 bases at J; junction bases unmatched: 3.

This clonotype turned up a few times. A much bigger clone sits one base away, suggesting this may be a read error. The V gene is TRBV9, the J gene TRBJ2-1; D perhaps matches TRBD2 (6 bases). Trimming took off 3 bases at V and 0 bases at J, with 10 bases between the two ends. Per the germline V gene, CDR1 is SGDLS and CDR2 is YYNGEE. The CDR3 has 15 amino acids. Here the CDR3 reads CASSARGSSYNEQFF. In DNA form, the CDR3 reads TGTGCCAGCAGCGCCCGGGGGAGCTCCTACAATGAGCAGTTCTTC. Based on the CDR3 plus reference TRBV9 and TRBJ2-1, the full variable domain is DSGVTQTPKHLITATGQRVTLRCSPRSGDLSVYWYQQSLDQGLQFLIQYYNGEERAKGNILERFSAQQFPDLHSELNLSSLELGDSALYFCASSARGSSYNEQFFGPGTRLTVL.

V and J are TRBV20-1 and TRBJ2-7; 7 nucleotides agree with TRBD2. The CDR3 contains 15 residues. J lost 4 bases, V lost 3 bases, and 12 bases had no gene match. Germline V lookup: CDR1 DFQATT, CDR2 SNEGSKA (reference sequence). DNA of the CDR3: TGCAGTGCTAGGGTCGTCTCGCGGGGGAGGTACGAGCAGTACTTC. Translation: CSARVVSRGRYEQYF.

Details on this clonotype: One junction end does not reproduce the germline sequence, and a read error may be involved. J is TRBJ2-7 and V is TRBV10-3; tentative D call: TRBD2 (5 bases). The CDR3 totals 13 residues. Germline V gene lookup returns CDR1 ENHRY and CDR2 SYGVKD. DNA for the CDR3: TGTGCCAGCAGTGAATCTAGCCTCTACGAGCAGTACTTC. It specifies CASSESSLYEQYF.

This chain uses TRBV7-8 with TRBJ2-4; the match to TRBD1 covers 10 bases. Germline lookup yields CDR1 SGHVS and CDR2 FQNEAQ. Losses at the gene ends were 0 bases for V and 13 bases for J; bases not matched to a gene: 15. The CDR3 runs 17 residues. The CDR3 region has the DNA TGTGCCAGCAGCTTAGCTTCCTCCGGGACAGGGGCACTTGAGCAGTACTTC. It codes for CASSLASSGTGALEQYF.

This clonotype has only a few counts. The chain is built from TRBV11-3 and TRBJ2-5; 16 nucleotides line up with TRBD2. CDR3 size: 17 residues. V lost 4 bases, J lost 4 bases, and 6 bases stayed unmatched. Germline CDR1 SGHNT, CDR2 YENEEA. CDR3 amino acids: CASSSGTSGGAGETQYF. CDR3 nucleotides: TGTGCCAGCAGCTCCGGGACTAGCGGGGGGGCGGGAGAGACCCAGTACTTC.

This chain joins TRBV5-1 and TRBJ2-1; 7 bases are shared with TRBD2. The end of the DNA is better explained by TRBJ2-7, so the J call may be wrong. The CDR3 sequence is 13 residues long. Germline V gene sequence: CDR1 SGHRS, CDR2 YFSETQ. CDR3 region: CASSVRDYNEQYF. The DNA of the CDR3 is TGCGCCAGCAGCGTACGGGACTACAATGAGCAGTACTTC.

As to this clonotype: Just one base apart from a much larger clone, this may be a read error. The chain is built from TRBV20-1 and TRBJ2-3; no clear D gene. CDR3 size: 12 residues. The V gene lost 5 bases and the J gene lost 4 bases, with 10 bases spanning the gap. Per germline, CDR1 DFQATT and CDR2 SNEGSKA (reference sequence). CDR3 DNA sequence: TGCAGTGCTTATCTACTCGCAGATACGCAGTATTTT. Translation: CSAYLLADTQYF.

The chain has TRBV29-1 and TRBJ1-2; D is possibly TRBD1 (6 bases). Germline-derived CDR1 and CDR2 are SQVTM and ANQGSEA. The germline V and J ends were trimmed by 4 bases and 8 bases, with 23 bases remaining between them. This CDR3 is built from 15 residues. In DNA form, the CDR3 reads TGCAGCGTTGGGTTCTACGGGGACATTCAAGGGGGCTACACCTTC. Translating gives CSVGFYGDIQGGYTF.

This clonotype was seen a handful of times. The J gene is TRBJ2-1, the V gene TRBV10-3; D is perhaps TRBD2 (6 bases). The J call may be faulty, since TRBJ2-7 better matches the DNA end. The CDR3 covers 14 residues. Germline V CDR1 and CDR2: ENHRY, SYGVKD. The CDR3 protein is CAISRGSSYNEQYF. The CDR3 DNA reads as TGTGCCATCAGCCGGGGGAGCTCCTACAATGAGCAGTACTTC.

CDR3 DNA sequence: TGTGCCATCAGTGAGTCGAAGAGGTTCACTAATGAAAAACTGTTTTTT. Protein sequence: CAISESKRFTNEKLFF. The chain recombines TRBV10-3 with TRBJ1-4; D unclear. Per germline, CDR1 ENHRY and CDR2 SYGVKD. V shed 0 bases and J shed 2 bases, with 10 bases lying between them. The CDR3 loop spans 16 amino acids.

The rearrangement uses TRBV7-2 and TRBJ2-1, with D uncertain. The J call may be faulty, since TRBJ2-7 better matches the DNA end. CDR3 size: 12 residues. Germline loops: CDR1 SGHTA, CDR2 FQGNSA. The CDR3 here is CASSLVDNEQYF. CDR3 nucleotide sequence: TGTGCCAGCAGCTTAGTTGACAATGAGCAGTACTTC.